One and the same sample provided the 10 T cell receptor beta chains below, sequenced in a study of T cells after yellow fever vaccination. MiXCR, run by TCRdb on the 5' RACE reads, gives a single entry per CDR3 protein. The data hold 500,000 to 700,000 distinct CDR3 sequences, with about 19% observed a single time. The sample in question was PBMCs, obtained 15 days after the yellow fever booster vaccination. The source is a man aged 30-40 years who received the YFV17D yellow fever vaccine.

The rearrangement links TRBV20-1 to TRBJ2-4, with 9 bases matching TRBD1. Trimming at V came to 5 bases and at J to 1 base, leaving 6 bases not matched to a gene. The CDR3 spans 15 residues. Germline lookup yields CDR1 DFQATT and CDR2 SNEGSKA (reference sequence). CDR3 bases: TGCAGTGCTGTACAGGGGGCCATGGCCAAAAACATTCAGTACTTC. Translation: CSAVQGAMAKNIQYF.

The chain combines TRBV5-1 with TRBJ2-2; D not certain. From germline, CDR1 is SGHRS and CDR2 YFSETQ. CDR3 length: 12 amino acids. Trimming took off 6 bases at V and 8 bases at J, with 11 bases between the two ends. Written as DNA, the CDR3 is TGCGCCAGCAACCCTGACTGGGGGGAGCTGTTTTTT. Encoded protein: CASNPDWGELFF.

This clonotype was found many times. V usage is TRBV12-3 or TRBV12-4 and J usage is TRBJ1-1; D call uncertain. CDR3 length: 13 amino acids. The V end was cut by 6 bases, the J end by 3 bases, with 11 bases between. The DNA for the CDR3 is TGTGCCAGCAGCCGCGGTGGTGACACTGAAGCTTTCTTT. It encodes CASSRGGDTEAFF.

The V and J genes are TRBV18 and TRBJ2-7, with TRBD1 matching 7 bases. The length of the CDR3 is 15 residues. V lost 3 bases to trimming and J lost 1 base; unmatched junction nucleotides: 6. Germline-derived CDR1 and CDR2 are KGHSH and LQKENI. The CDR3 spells CASSPGQSLSYEQYF. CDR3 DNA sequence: TGTGCCAGCTCACCGGGACAGTCTCTGTCCTACGAGCAGTACTTC. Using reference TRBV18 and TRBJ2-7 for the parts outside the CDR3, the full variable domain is NAGVMQNPRHLVRRRGQEARLRCSPMKGHSHVYWYRQLPEEGLKFMVYLQKENIIDESGMPKERFSAEFPKEGPSILRIQQVVRGDSAAYFCASSPGQSLSYEQYFGPGTRLTVT.

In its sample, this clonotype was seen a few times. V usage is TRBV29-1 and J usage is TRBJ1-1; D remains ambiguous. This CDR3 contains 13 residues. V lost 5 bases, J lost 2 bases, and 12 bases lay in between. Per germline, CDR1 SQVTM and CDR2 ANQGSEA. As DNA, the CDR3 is TGCAGCGTTATGGGAAGGCCCAACACTGAAGCTTTCTTT. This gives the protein CSVMGRPNTEAFF.

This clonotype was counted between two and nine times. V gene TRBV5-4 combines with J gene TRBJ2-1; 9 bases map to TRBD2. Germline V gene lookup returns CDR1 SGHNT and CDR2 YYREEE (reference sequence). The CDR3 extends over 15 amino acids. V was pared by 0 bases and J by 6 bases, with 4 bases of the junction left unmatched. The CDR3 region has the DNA TGTGCCAGCAGCTTGGTTGCTAGCGGGACCAATGAGCAGTTCTTC. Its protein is CASSLVASGTNEQFF.

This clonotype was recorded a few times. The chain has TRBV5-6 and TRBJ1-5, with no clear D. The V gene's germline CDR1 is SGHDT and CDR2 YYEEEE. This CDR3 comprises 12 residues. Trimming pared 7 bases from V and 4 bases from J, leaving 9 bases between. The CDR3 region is CASASPNQPQHF. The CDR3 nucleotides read TGTGCCAGCGCTTCTCCAAATCAGCCCCAGCATTTT.

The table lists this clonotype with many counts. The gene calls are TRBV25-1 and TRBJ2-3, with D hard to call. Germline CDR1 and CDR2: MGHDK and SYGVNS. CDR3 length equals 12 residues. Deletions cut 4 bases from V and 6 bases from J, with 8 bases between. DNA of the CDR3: TGTGCCAGCAGTGGCCCGTCGGATACGCAGTATTTT. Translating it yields CASSGPSDTQYF. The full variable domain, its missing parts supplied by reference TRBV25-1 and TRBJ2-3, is EADIYQTPRYLVIGTGKKITLECSQTMGHDKMYWYQQDPGMELHLIHYSYGVNSTEKGDLSSESTVSRIRTEHFPLTLESARPSHTSQYLCASSGPSDTQYFGPGTRLTVL.

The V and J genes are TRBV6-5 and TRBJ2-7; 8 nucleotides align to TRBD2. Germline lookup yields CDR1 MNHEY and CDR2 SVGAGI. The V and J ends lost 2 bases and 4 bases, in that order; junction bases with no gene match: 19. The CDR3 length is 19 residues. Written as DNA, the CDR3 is TGTGCCAGCAGTTACCAAGCACGGACTTTTAGCGGGGCCGGGTACGAGCAGTACTTC. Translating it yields CASSYQARTFSGAGYEQYF.

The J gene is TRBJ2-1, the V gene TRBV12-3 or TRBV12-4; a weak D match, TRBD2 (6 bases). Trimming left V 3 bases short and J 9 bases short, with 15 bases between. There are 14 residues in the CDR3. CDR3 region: CASSFGGPGSEQFF. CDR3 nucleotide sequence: TGTGCCAGCAGTTTCGGAGGGCCGGGGAGTGAGCAGTTCTTC.